This T cell receptor beta chain was captured by sequencing in a study of tumor-infiltrating lymphocytes in primary liver carcinoma. Turning to the study itself: Lesions, classed as T1-T3 N0M0, spanned 4.2 to 10 cm across.

In the case of this clonotype: What it binds is unknown. One junction end disagrees with the germline gene, perhaps due to a read error.

A primer in the constant region served to generate TCR beta cDNA from 450 to 650 ng of total RNA. Each TCR beta library was derived from three nested multiplex PCR rounds that employed slightly modified ARM-PCR. The opening two PCR rounds, approximately 10 cycles each, paired TRBV1-TRBV30 forward primers with a C-beta reverse primer. TCRdb re-called the multiplex PCR reads with MiXCR, one entry per CDR3 protein. Among 330,000 or so distinct CDR3 sequences listed, approximately 64% were seen once. Germline DNA was also extracted, and blood RNA derived from unsorted whole blood. CDR1 and CDR2 (germline): SGHAT, FQNNGV. CDR3 length: 12 residues. Study-wide results and limits: Tumors reached a significantly greater top-250-clone fraction than blood did (p = 0.039).

The source material was peripheral blood. This receptor was identified in a man in his forties with primary liver carcinoma and hepatitis B virus infection. The chain uses TRBV11-2 and TRBJ2-1; D unresolved. CDR3 in amino acids: CASSLLDNELFF. For the CDR3, the DNA is TGTGCCAGCAGTTTGTTAGACAATGAGCTGTTCTTC.